This T cell receptor (beta chain) is drawn from a study of T cells after yellow fever vaccination. Concerning this clonotype itself: The antigen remains undetermined.

This CDR3 has 14 residues. V lost 4 bases, J lost 11 bases, and 18 bases lay in between. TCRdb itself ran the 5' RACE reads through MiXCR, one entry per CDR3 protein. The repertoire holds 50,000 or so distinct CDR3 sequences, with approximately 6.9% as singletons. Study-level results: There was a small share of clonotypes that showed up in both the CD4 and CD8 compartments.

The sample in question was CD8+ T cells sorted from PBMCs, obtained on the day of the first yellow fever vaccination. This chain joins TRBV12-3 or TRBV12-4 and TRBJ2-4; D may be TRBD1 (5 bases). The sequence was obtained from a young man who received the YFV17D yellow fever vaccine. The DNA for the CDR3 is TGTGCCAGCAGTTGGGGCGGCCCATTCGTATTTCAGTACTTC. Protein product: CASSWGGPFVFQYF.